This entry lists 31 T cell receptor beta chains sequenced from one sample in a study of cytomegalovirus exposure and HLA in healthy donors. Using immunoSEQ multiplex PCR, the repertoire was profiled, and TCRdb retains in-frame clones only, with some absent. The sample consists of approximately 230,000 clones, roughly nine tenths of them appearing once. The sequenced sample was PBMCs. These receptors came from a man between 18 and 29 years old in good health and CMV-seropositive.

V and J are TRBV9 and TRBJ2-7; 8 positions match TRBD2. V shed 2 bases and J 6 bases; nucleotides not matched to a gene: 7. Germline CDR1 SGDLS, CDR2 YYNGEE. This CDR3 has 14 amino acids. This CDR3 is CASSVTGLGGEQYF. The CDR3 nucleotides read TGTGCCAGCAGCGTGACGGGACTAGGAGGCGAGCAGTACTTC.

Many counts were recorded for this clone. The same CDR3 also results from other DNA sequences found in this sample. CDR3 sequence reads: CASSLQTSYEQYF. In DNA form, the CDR3 reads TGTGCCAGCAGCTTACAGACCTCCTACGAGCAGTACTTC. The chain has TRBV11-2 and TRBJ2-7, with D hard to call. There are 13 residues in the CDR3. With 2 bases removed from V and 0 bases from J, the gap between germline ends came to 5 bases. Germline V lookup: CDR1 SGHAT, CDR2 FQNNGV.

The chain links TRBV11-2 to TRBJ2-3, with 9 bases lining up with TRBD1. Germline assignment: CDR1 SGHAT and CDR2 FQNNGV. This CDR3 comprises 17 residues. Trimming took 5 bases from V and 3 from J; bases not matched to a gene: 12. Written as DNA, the CDR3 is TGTGCCAGCAGCGTGTGGGGCTGGGACAGGGTGACAGATACGCAGTATTTT. Protein: CASSVWGWDRVTDTQYF. Drawing the rest from reference TRBV11-2 and TRBJ2-3, the complete variable domain is EAGVAQSPRYKIIEKRQSVAFWCNPISGHATLYWYQQILGQGPKLLIQFQNNGVVDDSQLPKDRFSAERLKGVDSTLKIQPAKLEDSAVYLCASSVWGWDRVTDTQYFGPGTRLTVL.

The chain couples TRBV11-2 to TRBJ2-7; TRBD1 matches 7 bases. Germline V gene lookup returns CDR1 SGHAT and CDR2 FQNNGV. The junction had 8 bases not matched to a gene; V was cut back by 4 bases and J by 5 bases. The CDR3 loop spans 14 amino acids. The CDR3 here is CASSSRQGLDEQYF. CDR3 DNA sequence: TGTGCCAGCAGCTCCCGACAGGGCTTGGACGAGCAGTACTTC. Filled out from reference TRBV11-2 and TRBJ2-7, the complete variable domain reads EAGVAQSPRYKIIEKRQSVAFWCNPISGHATLYWYQQILGQGPKLLIQFQNNGVVDDSQLPKDRFSAERLKGVDSTLKIQPAKLEDSAVYLCASSSRQGLDEQYFGPGTRLTVT.

This clone was detected once. The V call is TRBV5-1, the J call TRBJ1-2; D gene ambiguous. CDR3 length: 15 residues. Trimming shortened V by 0 bases and J by 5 bases, and 14 bases separated the two germline ends. Germline CDR1 and CDR2: SGHRS and YFSETQ. The CDR3 DNA reads as TGCGCCAGCAGCTTGGATGGTGGTAGTACGTATGGCTACACCTTC. It yields the protein CASSLDGGSTYGYTF.

This chain uses TRBV2 with TRBJ2-2, with D perhaps matching TRBD2 (5 bases). Germline V CDR1 and CDR2: SNHLY, FYNNEI. The ends were cut back, 5 bases at V and 5 bases at J, with 15 bases in the middle. The CDR3 covers 15 residues. For the CDR3, the DNA is TGTGCCAGCAGTCGCACGGGAAGGAATACCGGGGAGCTGTTTTTT. It translates to CASSRTGRNTGELFF.

The chain recombines TRBV18 with TRBJ2-1; D is unclear. Germline assignment: CDR1 KGHSH and CDR2 LQKENI. The CDR3 has 14 residues. V was pared by 2 bases and J by 4 bases, with 9 bases between. In DNA, the CDR3 is TGTGCCAGCTCACCATCAGCAGAATACAATGAGCAGTTCTTC. It specifies CASSPSAEYNEQFF.

This clone was seen only a few times. The rearrangement joins TRBV2 to TRBJ2-3; perhaps D is TRBD1 or TRBD2 (5 bases each). V dropped 4 bases and J dropped 5 bases, with 13 bases sitting between them. The CDR3 loop spans 14 amino acids. CDR1 is SNHLY, CDR2 FYNNEI, per germline. CDR3 bases: TGTGCCAGCAGTGGGGAGAGTAGGGGAGATACGCAGTATTTT. Translation gives CASSGESRGDTQYF.

This clone showed up just a few times. The genes are TRBV19 and TRBJ1-1, with TRBD1 identical over 8 bases. With V trimmed by 5 bases and J by 4 bases, 6 bases remained unmatched. Germline V gene lookup returns CDR1 LNHDA and CDR2 SQIVND (reference sequence). This CDR3 is 14 amino acids long. The CDR3 nucleotides read TGTGCCAGTAGTGCCCAGGGGGCGGGCACTGAAGCTTTCTTT. As protein: CASSAQGAGTEAFF.

On this clone: This may be a read error: a much more frequent sequence differs by one nucleotide. Distinct nucleotide sequences in the sample also encode this CDR3. The genes are TRBV7-9 and TRBJ2-3; the D is unclear. Deletions cut 1 base from V and 3 bases from J, with 5 bases between. Per the germline V gene, CDR1 is SEHNR and CDR2 is FQNEAQ (reference sequence). The CDR3 extends over 13 amino acids. The CDR3 protein is CASSLGGTDTQYF. In DNA form, the CDR3 reads TGTGCCAGCAGCTTAGGGGGTACAGATACGCAGTATTTT.

The chain employs TRBV25-1 and TRBJ1-4; D gene unclear. Germline assignment: CDR1 MGHDK and CDR2 SYGVNS. This CDR3 has 15 residues. The V end lost 4 bases, the J end lost 0 bases, and 9 bases lay between the germline ends. CDR3 coding DNA: TGTGCCAGCAGTGCGTACTTTGCAACTAATGAAAAACTGTTTTTT. Amino acids: CASSAYFATNEKLFF.

This chain links TRBV5-1 with TRBJ2-2, with TRBD2 identical over 9 bases. This CDR3 has 17 residues. The V and J ends lost 5 bases and 6 bases, in that order; junction bases with no gene match: 14. The germline gives CDR1 SGHRS, CDR2 YFSETQ. The CDR3 is CASRLRGISGSPGELFF. The CDR3 bases are TGCGCCAGCAGACTACGAGGTATTAGCGGGAGCCCCGGGGAGCTGTTTTTT.

Only a few counts were recorded for this clone. This sequence joins TRBV6-5 and TRBJ1-1; D is possibly TRBD1 (5 bases). With 2 bases removed from V and 4 bases from J, the gap between germline ends came to 5 bases. The CDR3 contains 12 residues. Germline lookup yields CDR1 MNHEY and CDR2 SVGAGI. The CDR3 loop is CASSYDSTEAFF. Here the CDR3 DNA reads TGTGCCAGCAGTTACGACAGCACTGAAGCTTTCTTT.

The chain links TRBV6-5 to TRBJ2-3; no definite D call. This CDR3 has 15 residues. V lost 0 bases to trimming and J lost 0 bases, with 7 bases between them. The germline V gene encodes CDR1 MNHEY and CDR2 SVGAGI. CDR3 DNA: TGTGCCAGCAGTTACTCCCCCGACAGCACAGATACGCAGTATTTT. Protein sequence: CASSYSPDSTDTQYF.

The rearrangement links TRBV4-1 to TRBJ2-3; unclear D gene. V gave up 4 bases and J gave up 3 bases, with 8 bases separating them. Looked up from germline, CDR1 is MGHRA and CDR2 is YSYEKL. The CDR3 sequence is 13 residues long. DNA of the CDR3: TGCGCCAGCAGCCGAACAAGGACAGATACGCAGTATTTT. As protein: CASSRTRTDTQYF.

The rearrangement joins TRBV6-1 to TRBJ1-1; D not certain. This CDR3 is 13 amino acids long. V shed 1 base and J shed 6 bases, with 9 bases lying between them. Germline V gives CDR1 MNHNS, CDR2 SASEGT. The CDR3 bases are TGTGCCAGCAGTGAAGAGGACGGTGCTGAAGCTTTCTTT. Encoded protein: CASSEEDGAEAFF.

The J gene is TRBJ1-1, the V gene TRBV27; D is uncertain. The ends were cut back, 9 bases at V and 4 bases at J, with 15 bases in the middle. Germline CDR1 is MNHEY and CDR2 is SMNVEV (reference sequence). The length of the CDR3 is 13 residues. The CDR3 sequence: CASADWEGTEAFF. In DNA, the CDR3 is TGTGCCAGTGCTGATTGGGAGGGCACTGAAGCTTTCTTT.

The V call is TRBV25-1, the J call TRBJ1-1; 9 nucleotides match TRBD1. Germline V gene sequence: CDR1 MGHDK, CDR2 SYGVNS. Unmatched junction bases numbered 5, after V lost 3 bases and J lost 0 bases. CDR3 length equals 16 residues. The CDR3 region is CASSDVNRGLNTEAFF. The CDR3 bases are TGTGCCAGCAGTGACGTTAACAGGGGGCTGAACACTGAAGCTTTCTTT.

V is TRBV7-8 and J is TRBJ2-1; 11 positions match TRBD2. CDR3 size: 19 residues. J lost 4 bases, V lost 5 bases, and 16 bases had no gene match. CDR1 and CDR2 (germline): SGHVS, FQNEAQ. The CDR3 loop is CASSPHGPWGTSGYNEQFF. The CDR3 region has the DNA TGTGCCAGCAGCCCTCACGGGCCCTGGGGGACTAGCGGATACAATGAGCAGTTCTTC.

The V gene is TRBV10-2, the J gene TRBJ2-3, with a weak D call TRBD2 (5 bases). The CDR3 runs to 15 residues. Trimming took 4 bases from V and 1 from J, leaving 12 bases between them. CDR1 and CDR2 (germline): WSHSY, SAAADI. The CDR3 region has the DNA TGCGCCAGCAGTGGAGGCCGGGAAGGCACAGATACGCAGTATTTT. Protein product: CASSGGREGTDTQYF.

V and J are TRBV28 and TRBJ2-2; 7 bases map to TRBD1. Germline V gives CDR1 MDHEN, CDR2 SYDVKM. After removal of 3 bases from V and 1 base from J, the junction contained 2 bases not matched to a gene. This CDR3 is 15 amino acids long. CDR3 amino acids: CASSFRTGNTGELFF. CDR3 DNA: TGTGCCAGCAGTTTCCGGACAGGGAACACCGGGGAGCTGTTTTTT. Looking up the rest from reference TRBV28 and TRBJ2-2 gives the full variable domain: DVKVTQSSRYLVKRTGEKVFLECVQDMDHENMFWYRQDPGLGLRLIYFSYDVKMKEKGDIPEGYSVSREKKERFSLILESASTNQTSMYLCASSFRTGNTGELFFGEGSRLTVL.

The chain joins TRBV19 to TRBJ1-2, with TRBD1 matching 7 bases. CDR3 size: 16 residues. CDR1 is LNHDA, CDR2 SQIVND, per germline (reference sequence). With 5 bases clipped from V and 0 bases from J, the junction kept 9 bases outside the gene matches. CDR3: CASSPGPDRSNYGYTF. In nucleotides, the CDR3 is TGTGCCAGTAGTCCGGGGCCGGACAGGTCTAACTATGGCTACACCTTC.

The chain recombines TRBV15 with TRBJ2-4; 7 bases agree with TRBD1. Losses at the gene ends were 0 bases for V and 3 bases for J; bases not matched to a gene: 8. Germline V gene lookup returns CDR1 LNHNV and CDR2 YYDKDF (reference sequence). The CDR3 length is 17 residues. The CDR3 coding sequence is TGTGCCACCAGCAGAGATATAGGCCAGGGGGTCAAAAACATTCAGTACTTC. Translating gives CATSRDIGQGVKNIQYF.

As for this clone: The junction shows a germline mismatch at one end, possibly a read error. Here the CDR3 DNA reads TGTGCCAGCAGCTCTGGGACAGGTAAAGATCACTCCCGTCACTTC. Amino acids: CASSSGTGKDHSRHF. V gene TRBV7-9 combines with J gene TRBJ1-2, with TRBD1 matching over 8 bases. Germline V gene sequence: CDR1 SEHNR, CDR2 FQNEAQ (reference sequence). This CDR3 spans 15 amino acids.

The V and J genes are TRBV7-2 and TRBJ2-1, with D possibly matching TRBD2 (6 bases). The CDR3 covers 14 residues. V was clipped by 4 bases and J by 6 bases, with 13 bases between them. Germline lookup yields CDR1 SGHTA and CDR2 FQGNSA. The CDR3 DNA sequence: TGTGCCAGCAGCTCAAAGACTAGTGTCAATGAGCAGTTCTTC. Its translation: CASSSKTSVNEQFF.

The gene calls are TRBV9 and TRBJ2-7; a possible D gene is TRBD1 (6 bases). In germline, CDR1 is SGDLS, CDR2 YYNGEE. The CDR3 extends over 15 amino acids. V was pared by 0 bases and J by 3 bases, with 13 bases between. The chain's CDR3 is CASSVGTDSSYEQYF. CDR3 sequence (DNA): TGTGCCAGCAGCGTAGGTACGGACAGCAGCTACGAGCAGTACTTC.

The chain carries TRBV2 and TRBJ2-1, with 9 bases fitting TRBD1. The trim removed 3 bases at V and 8 bases at J, leaving 8 bases unmatched. Germline V gene lookup returns CDR1 SNHLY and CDR2 FYNNEI. This CDR3 comprises 15 residues. In DNA form, the CDR3 reads TGTGCCAGCAGTGAGATGGGACAGGGAAAGGATGAGCAGTTCTTC. It codes for CASSEMGQGKDEQFF.

The chain combines TRBV15 with TRBJ1-5; 9 nucleotides align to TRBD1. The CDR3 is made up of 20 amino acids. Trimming took 1 base from V and 0 from J; bases not matched to a gene: 13. Germline assignment: CDR1 LNHNV and CDR2 YYDKDF (reference sequence). The CDR3 sequence: CATSRVFSGQGTYSNQPQHF. The DNA of the CDR3 is TGTGCCACCAGCAGAGTCTTCTCAGGACAGGGGACATATAGCAATCAGCCCCAGCATTTT.

The rearrangement uses TRBV15 and TRBJ1-4; D ambiguous. This CDR3 is 12 amino acids long. Between the trimmed V and J ends, which lost 6 bases and 0 bases, there was a span of 2 bases. Germline CDR1 is LNHNV and CDR2 is YYDKDF (reference sequence). CDR3 in DNA: TGTGCCACCAGACCAACTAATGAAAAACTGTTTTTT. It encodes CATRPTNEKLFF.

This clone was recorded a few times. The chain is built from TRBV28 and TRBJ1-2; maybe TRBD1 (5 bases). V was trimmed by 4 bases and J by 4 bases, leaving 13 bases between them. The V gene's germline CDR1 is MDHEN and CDR2 SYDVKM. The CDR3 length is 14 residues. The CDR3 bases are TGTGCCAGCAGTTCGTCGGACGGGGGCTATGGCTACACCTTC. Amino acid sequence: CASSSSDGGYGYTF.

Written as DNA, the CDR3 is TGTGCCAGCAGCTTTGGACATGTTCCTAACTATGGCTACACCTTC. Residues: CASSFGHVPNYGYTF. The V gene is TRBV5-6, the J gene TRBJ1-2, with a weak D call TRBD1 (5 bases). CDR3 length equals 15 residues. CDR1 SGHDT and CDR2 YYEEEE come from the germline V gene. The germline V and J ends were trimmed by 2 bases and 0 bases, with 11 bases remaining between them.